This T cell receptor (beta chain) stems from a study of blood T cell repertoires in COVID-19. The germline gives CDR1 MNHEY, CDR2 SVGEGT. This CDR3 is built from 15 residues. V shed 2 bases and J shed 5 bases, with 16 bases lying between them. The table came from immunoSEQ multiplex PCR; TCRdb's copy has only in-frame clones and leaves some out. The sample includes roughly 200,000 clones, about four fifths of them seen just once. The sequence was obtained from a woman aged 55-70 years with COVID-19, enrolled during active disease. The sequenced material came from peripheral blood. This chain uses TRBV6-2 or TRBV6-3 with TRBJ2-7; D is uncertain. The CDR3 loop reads CASSYGGPPRDEQYF. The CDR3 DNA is TGTGCCAGCAGTTACGGCGGCCCACCAAGAGACGAGCAGTACTTC.